This T cell receptor beta chain was captured in a study of molecular identifiers for immune sequencing clone quantification. Study context: Four portions were sequenced after RNA from roughly 18,000 or 92,000 naive CD8 cells was split five ways in replicates.

Germline V gene data show CDR1 as MNHEY and CDR2 as SVGEGT. V lost 6 bases, J lost 0 bases, and 15 bases lay in between. This CDR3 is 17 amino acids long. A remark on this clonotype: Its antigen is as yet unknown. In this CDR3 the conserved last residue, phenylalanine or tryptophan, is missing, so a read error is likely.

TCRdb used MiXCR to reprocess the PCR reads, holding one entry per CDR3 protein. This table has hundreds of thousands of distinct CDR3 sequences, less than 30% appearing once. In the sort, naive CD8 T cells were defined as CD8+CD4-CCR7+CD45RA+. General study findings and limits: Highly expanded clones may be undercounted when identical TCR molecules share barcodes. Clones above 20 RNA copies contained over 97% of effector molecules but under 1% of naive ones.

The sample comprised naive CD8+ T cells from blood, with Jurkat cell RNA spiked in. Subset in this sample: FACS-sorted CD8+CD4-CCR7+CD45RA+ naive T cells. The chain uses TRBV6-2 or TRBV6-3 and TRBJ1-6; D uncertain. This TCR derives from a human donor in good health. Some libraries in this study had Jurkat cell RNA spiked in. The DNA of the CDR3 is TGTGCCAGCAGACTAAGACGGTTGAGCTCCTATAATTCACCCCTCCACTCT. This encodes CASRLRRLSSYNSPLHS.